These T cell receptor beta chains were read from a single sample in a study of T cells in localized non-small cell lung cancer. Only in-frame clones appear in the TCRdb table, and some are missing; sequencing was by immunoSEQ multiplex PCR. The table shows more than 2,000 clones, with roughly 19% occurring only once. The source was lung tumor tissue, collected before any cancer treatment. Receptor source: a man aged 35-75 years with stage I squamous cell lung carcinoma. Each CDR3 is given with its conserved first and last residue. The D gene is left open where the match is weak. The size field is filled for only some rows; it gives once, few, many or a size class.

V: TRBV9; J: TRBJ2-2; D: -; size: few; DNA: TGTGCCAGCAGCGTTCGCCGAGACAGAGCGAACACCGGGGAGCTGTTTTTT; CDR3: CASSVRRDRANTGELFF
V: TRBV18; J: TRBJ2-1; D: -; size: -; DNA: TGTGCCAGCTCGTCTATGACTAGGGGCTCCTACAATGAGCAGTTCTTC; CDR3: CASSSMTRGSYNEQFF
V: TRBV19; J: TRBJ2-7; D: TRBD1; size: few; DNA: TGTGCCAGTAGGGAGGGACAGGGGAGATACGAGCAGTACTTC; CDR3: CASREGQGRYEQYF
V: TRBV11-3; J: TRBJ2-3; D: -; size: few; DNA: TGTGCCAGCAGCGTAAGAGCAACGGGGCTGACAGATACGCAGTATTTT; CDR3: CASSVRATGLTDTQYF
V: TRBV6-8; J: TRBJ2-7; D: -; size: medium-sized; DNA: TGTGCCAGCAGTACGGACTTATCCTACGAGCAGTACTTC; CDR3: CASSTDLSYEQYF
V: TRBV19; J: TRBJ2-6; D: -; size: few; DNA: TGTGCCAGTAGGCGAGACACGGTTAACTCTGGGGCCAACGTCCTGACTTTC; CDR3: CASRRDTVNSGANVLTF
V: TRBV19; J: TRBJ2-2; D: -; size: -; DNA: TGTGCCAGTAGTATAGGGACCTGGGAAGCCGGGGAGCTGTTTTTT; CDR3: CASSIGTWEAGELFF
V: TRBV11-3; J: TRBJ2-1; D: -; size: medium-sized; DNA: TGTGCCAGCAGCCAGAATCCTAGACCCGATGAGCAGTTCTTC; CDR3: CASSQNPRPDEQFF
V: TRBV18; J: TRBJ2-1; D: TRBD2; size: -; DNA: TGTGCCAGCTCTCCGCCCACTAGCGGGAGAGGTGAGCAGTTCTTC; CDR3: CASSPPTSGRGEQFF
V: TRBV9; J: TRBJ2-1; D: -; size: few; DNA: TGTGCCAGCAGCGTCGATGCGGGTTCCTCCTACAATGAGCAGTTCTTC; CDR3: CASSVDAGSSYNEQFF
V: TRBV15; J: TRBJ2-3; D: TRBD2; size: few; DNA: TGTGCCACTAAGATAGCGGGAGGGCCGTCAGATACGCAGTATTTT; CDR3: CATKIAGGPSDTQYF
V: TRBV15; J: TRBJ1-5; D: -; size: few; DNA: TGTGCCACCAGCATACCGGGACAAAGAATTCAGCCCCAGCATTTT; CDR3: CATSIPGQRIQPQHF
V: TRBV6-8; J: TRBJ2-5; D: -; size: large; DNA: TGTGCCAGCAGTCGCGAGGACTTTCCACCAGAGACCCAGTACTTC; CDR3: CASSREDFPPETQYF
V: TRBV6-8; J: TRBJ2-5; D: TRBD2; size: medium-sized; DNA: TGTGCCAGCAGTCCTTTTCCAGCGGGAGGACTCCAAGAGACCCAGTACTTC; CDR3: CASSPFPAGGLQETQYF
V: TRBV6-8; J: TRBJ1-3; D: -; size: -; DNA: TGTGCCAGCAGTTCTCCAGTTGGAAACACCATATATTTT; CDR3: CASSSPVGNTIYF
V: TRBV19; J: TRBJ2-7; D: -; size: few; DNA: TGTGCCAGTACCAAATGGCACGGGTCCTCCTACGAGCAGTACTTC; CDR3: CASTKWHGSSYEQYF
V: TRBV6-8; J: TRBJ2-1; D: TRBD1; size: few; DNA: TGTGCCAGCAGTTCTGACAGGGGGCTCTACAATGAGCAGTTCTTC; CDR3: CASSSDRGLYNEQFF
V: TRBV28; J: TRBJ2-7; D: TRBD2; size: -; DNA: TGTGCCAGCAGTTTAATGGCGGGAGGGGAAGAGCAGTACTTC; CDR3: CASSLMAGGEEQYF
V: TRBV18; J: TRBJ1-2; D: -; size: once; DNA: TGTGCCAGCTCACCCCCAGGGGACTATGGCTACACCTTC; CDR3: CASSPPGDYGYTF
V: TRBV6-8; J: TRBJ1-1; D: -; size: large; DNA: TGTGCCAGCAACCGGGACCCCCAACTTGGGGGGGAAGCTTTCTTT; CDR3: CASNRDPQLGGEAFF
V: TRBV19; J: TRBJ2-7; D: -; size: -; DNA: TGTGCCAGTAGTGGGGCGGGTTCCTACGAGCAGTACTTC; CDR3: CASSGAGSYEQYF
V: TRBV6-8; J: TRBJ2-7; D: TRBD2; size: -; DNA: TGTGCCAGCAGTTACGTACTAGCGGGGTCCTACGAGCAGTACTTC; CDR3: CASSYVLAGSYEQYF
V: TRBV19; J: TRBJ2-1; D: TRBD2; size: few; DNA: TGTGCCAGTAGTATAGGATTTTCGGTCAGCGGGAGGGCCTTCTACAATGAGCAGTTCTTC; CDR3: CASSIGFSVSGRAFYNEQFF
V: TRBV28; J: TRBJ2-7; D: TRBD2; size: few; DNA: TGTGCCAGCAGGACTAGCGGGCCCGAGCAGTACTTC; CDR3: CASRTSGPEQYF
V: TRBV11-3; J: TRBJ2-2; D: -; size: medium-sized; DNA: TGTGCCAGCAGCCTCTTCGGGAGAAACACCGGGGAGCTGTTTTTT; CDR3: CASSLFGRNTGELFF
V: TRBV5-1; J: TRBJ1-5; D: -; size: -; DNA: TGCGCCAGCAGCTTGGAGGGAAGGGCGAGTGGCAATCAGCCCCAGCATTTT; CDR3: CASSLEGRASGNQPQHF
V: TRBV11-3; J: TRBJ2-5; D: TRBD2; size: medium-sized; DNA: TGTGCCAGCAGCTATCGACTAGCGGGAGAGGAGACCCAGTACTTC; CDR3: CASSYRLAGEETQYF
V: TRBV6-8; J: TRBJ2-3; D: -; size: -; DNA: TGTGCCAGCAGTTACTCGACCGGGGCTACCACAGATACGCAGTATTTT; CDR3: CASSYSTGATTDTQYF
V: TRBV6-8; J: TRBJ2-7; D: TRBD2; size: medium-sized; DNA: TGTGCCAGCAGTTACCCGTTTGGGAGGGCGAGCTCCTACGAGCAGTACTTC; CDR3: CASSYPFGRASSYEQYF
V: TRBV11-3; J: TRBJ2-1; D: TRBD2; size: few; DNA: TGTGCCAGCAGCCTGGAACGGGCTAGCGGGAACAATGAGCAGTTCTTC; CDR3: CASSLERASGNNEQFF
V: TRBV11-3; J: TRBJ2-7; D: -; size: medium-sized; DNA: TGTGCCAGCACCATCGGTGGAGACGACTCCTACGAGCAGTACTTC; CDR3: CASTIGGDDSYEQYF
V: TRBV10-3; J: TRBJ1-2; D: TRBD1; size: -; DNA: TGTGCCATCAGTGAGTCCGGGACAGGGGTCTCTGGCTACACCTTC; CDR3: CAISESGTGVSGYTF
V: TRBV28; J: TRBJ2-5; D: TRBD1; size: -; DNA: TGTGCCAGCAGTTTTAGGGACAGGGAAGAGACCCAGTACTTC; CDR3: CASSFRDREETQYF
V: TRBV9; J: TRBJ1-5; D: TRBD1; size: medium-sized; DNA: TGTGCCAGCGGCCGGACAGGCAATAGCAATCAGCCCCAGCATTTT; CDR3: CASGRTGNSNQPQHF
V: TRBV18; J: TRBJ1-2; D: -; size: -; DNA: TGTGCCAGCTCACCCGAGGACGGATATGGCTACACCTTC; CDR3: CASSPEDGYGYTF
V: TRBV5-1; J: TRBJ2-1; D: -; size: few; DNA: TGCGCCAGCAGCTTGGGCCAGCCCTACAATGAGCAGTTCTTC; CDR3: CASSLGQPYNEQFF
V: TRBV11-3; J: TRBJ2-1; D: TRBD2; size: medium-sized; DNA: TGTGCCAGCAGCTCCGGGACTAGCGGGGGTGAGCAGTTCTTC; CDR3: CASSSGTSGGEQFF
V: TRBV6-8; J: TRBJ2-1; D: -; size: few; DNA: TGTGCCAGCAGTTCTGCGGGGACCTCCTACAATGAGCAGTTCTTC; CDR3: CASSSAGTSYNEQFF
V: TRBV25-1; J: TRBJ2-3; D: TRBD1; size: few; DNA: TGTGCCAGCTCCACAGGGGACAGCCCTCTCACAGATACGCAGTATTTT; CDR3: CASSTGDSPLTDTQYF
V: TRBV28; J: TRBJ2-5; D: TRBD1; size: few; DNA: TGTGCCAGCAGTCCAGCAGGGGGCTGGGAGACCCAGTACTTC; CDR3: CASSPAGGWETQYF
V: TRBV30; J: TRBJ2-1; D: TRBD2; size: -; DNA: TGTGCCTGGAGTCGCGGAAGCGGGGTCTACAATGAGCAGTTCTTC; CDR3: CAWSRGSGVYNEQFF